This is a list of T cell receptor beta chains from one sample in a study of PD-L1 blockade in urothelial cancer. The repertoire was sequenced with immunoSEQ multiplex PCR; TCRdb's copy has only in-frame clones and lacks some. The sample shows approximately 71,000 clones, roughly nine tenths of them seen only once. The material was PBMCs, obtained around atezolizumab (anti-PD-L1) treatment. These receptors all come from a man aged 55 to 70 with urothelial cancer. Each CDR3 is given with its conserved first and last residue. The order of the fields is V gene, J gene, D gene, clone size, CDR3 protein, CDR3 DNA. The D gene is left open where the match is weak. Rows may omit the clone size; those that give it use once, few, many or a size class.

>TRBV28|TRBJ2-1|TRBD2|once
CASTHGRTSGYNEQFF
TGTGCCAGCACCCACGGACGGACTAGCGGGTACAATGAGCAGTTCTTC
>TRBV27|TRBJ1-1|.|few
CASSTTGTEAFF
TGTGCCAGCAGTACCACAGGAACTGAAGCTTTCTTT
>TRBV28|TRBJ2-7|TRBD1|.
CASSTAGTGRAGSEQYF
TGTGCCAGCAGTACCGCTGGGACAGGGAGAGCGGGCAGCGAGCAGTACTTC
>TRBV19|TRBJ2-1|TRBD1|.
CASSFRQGSYNEQFF
TGTGCCAGTAGTTTCCGACAGGGGTCCTACAATGAGCAGTTCTTC
>TRBV18|TRBJ2-4|.|few
CASSPWGQFLEGAKNIQYF
TGTGCCAGCTCACCATGGGGACAATTCCTCGAGGGAGCCAAAAACATTCAGTACTTC
>TRBV11-2|TRBJ1-3|.|.
CASSLREALSGNTIYF
TGTGCCAGCAGCCTCAGAGAGGCCCTCTCTGGAAACACCATATATTTT
>TRBV7-8|TRBJ1-5|TRBD1|.
CASSSGQGLDQPQHF
TGTGCCAGCAGCTCGGGACAGGGATTGGATCAGCCCCAGCATTTT
>TRBV2|TRBJ2-5|TRBD1|few
CASSKQGQETQYF
TGTGCCAGCAGTAAACAGGGGCAAGAGACCCAGTACTTC
>TRBV7-8|TRBJ2-5|TRBD2|.
CASSPRGLAGTYQETQYF
TGTGCCAGCAGCCCAAGGGGACTAGCGGGGACTTACCAAGAGACCCAGTACTTC
>TRBV19|TRBJ2-6|.|.
CASSIDYSASGANVLTF
TGTGCCAGTAGTATAGATTACTCCGCCTCTGGGGCCAACGTCCTGACTTTC
>TRBV11-3|TRBJ1-1|TRBD1|.
CASSSLGTGKAFF
TGTGCCAGCAGCTCCTTGGGGACAGGAAAAGCTTTCTTT
>TRBV5-8|TRBJ1-4|.|once
CASSPGGMATNEKLFF
TGTGCCAGCAGCCCGGGAGGGATGGCAACTAATGAAAAACTGTTTTTT
>TRBV9|TRBJ2-5|TRBD2|.
CASSSGLAGVWETQYF
TGTGCCAGCAGCTCCGGACTAGCGGGAGTCTGGGAGACCCAGTACTTC
>TRBV5-3|TRBJ1-3|.|once
CARKTESSGNTIYF
TGTGCCAGAAAGACAGAGAGCTCTGGAAACACCATATATTTT
>TRBV30|TRBJ1-2|.|.
CAWSPHPGNYGYTF
TGTGCCTGGAGTCCCCATCCGGGAAACTATGGCTACACCTTC
>TRBV6-5|TRBJ1-3|.|.
CASSPTGSSGNTIYF
TGTGCCAGCAGTCCGACGGGGAGCTCTGGAAACACCATATATTTT
>TRBV5-1|TRBJ2-3|.|.
CASRMGGHMTDTQYF
TGCGCCAGCAGAATGGGGGGGCACATGACAGATACGCAGTATTTT
>TRBV19|TRBJ1-2|.|.
CASSIDLKGRGTNGYTF
TGTGCCAGTAGTATAGATCTTAAGGGTCGGGGAACTAACGGCTACACCTTC
>TRBV19|TRBJ2-7|TRBD1|few
CASRKVGQGSYEQYF
TGTGCCAGTAGAAAGGTAGGACAGGGATCCTACGAGCAGTACTTC
>TRBV7-3|TRBJ1-1|.|.
CASSLLAGDGTEAFF
TGTGCCAGCAGCTTATTAGCCGGGGATGGGACTGAAGCTTTCTTT
>TRBV29-1|TRBJ2-3|.|.
CSAAVGASTDTQYF
TGCAGCGCGGCGGTAGGGGCAAGCACAGATACGCAGTATTTT
>TRBV7-2|TRBJ1-2|.|.
CASSLLYGYTF
TGTGCCAGCAGCCTACTCTATGGCTACACCTTC
>TRBV30|TRBJ2-4|TRBD1|.
CAWSGAGGSIQYF
TGTGCCTGGAGTGGTGCAGGGGGAAGCATTCAGTACTTC
>TRBV27|TRBJ2-7|TRBD2|.
CASSRTGTSGYEQYF
TGTGCCAGCAGTAGAACCGGGACTAGCGGTTACGAGCAGTACTTC
>TRBV10-3|TRBJ2-7|TRBD2|.
CAISDQTSGRPPYEQYF
TGTGCCATCAGTGATCAGACTAGCGGGAGACCGCCCTACGAGCAGTACTTC
>TRBV9|TRBJ2-5|.|.
CASSVEGGVRETQYF
TGTGCCAGCAGCGTAGAAGGGGGGGTAAGGGAGACCCAGTACTTC
>TRBV9|TRBJ2-7|.|.
CASSGGVEQYF
TGTGCCAGCAGCGGGGGGGTTGAGCAGTACTTC
>TRBV7-2|TRBJ2-1|TRBD2|.
CASSLAGLAGFSSYNEQFF
TGTGCCAGCAGCTTAGCGGGACTAGCGGGTTTCAGCTCCTACAATGAGCAGTTCTTC
>TRBV10-3|TRBJ2-1|.|.
CAISGTPSSSYNEQFF
TGTGCCATCAGTGGGACTCCATCAAGCTCCTACAATGAGCAGTTCTTC
>TRBV19|TRBJ2-1|TRBD1|.
CASSNRDRGRYEQFF
TGTGCCAGTAGTAACCGGGACAGGGGGCGGTATGAGCAGTTCTTC
>TRBV11-2|TRBJ2-2|.|.
CASSRRDSPTGELFF
TGTGCCAGCAGCCGGAGGGACAGTCCAACCGGGGAGCTGTTTTTT
>TRBV19|TRBJ2-1|.|.
CASSIAGTYNEQFF
TGTGCCAGTAGTATAGCAGGGACCTACAATGAGCAGTTCTTC
>TRBV19|TRBJ1-6|.|.
CASSRQGQNSPLHF
TGTGCCAGTAGTAGGCAGGGGCAAAATTCACCCCTCCACTTT
>TRBV6-1|TRBJ1-6|.|.
CASWQRVYNSPLHF
TGTGCCAGCTGGCAGAGGGTTTATAATTCACCCCTCCACTTT
>TRBV5-1|TRBJ2-7|TRBD1|.
CASSRRTGGSEQYF
TGCGCCAGCAGCAGAAGGACAGGGGGCAGTGAGCAGTACTTC
>TRBV11-2|TRBJ2-7|.|.
CASSPNPGHVISYEQYF
TGTGCCAGCAGCCCGAACCCGGGACACGTTATCTCCTACGAGCAGTACTTC
>TRBV13|TRBJ1-1|.|few
CASSYKTGKTEAFF
TGTGCCAGCAGTTACAAAACAGGGAAGACTGAAGCTTTCTTT
>TRBV10-3|TRBJ2-1|TRBD1|.
CAISGGDRGSYNEQFF
TGTGCCATCAGTGGCGGGGACAGGGGCTCATACAATGAGCAGTTCTTC
>TRBV4-1|TRBJ1-4|.|.
CASSSEKLFF
TGCGCCAGCAGCTCAGAAAAACTGTTTTTT
>TRBV7-2|TRBJ1-4|TRBD1|.
CASSLHQGATNEKLFF
TGTGCCAGCAGCTTACATCAGGGGGCAACTAATGAAAAACTGTTTTTT
>TRBV4-3|TRBJ2-2|.|.
CASAQQGAGELFF
TGCGCCAGCGCCCAACAGGGAGCCGGGGAGCTGTTTTTT
>TRBV4-1|TRBJ1-3|.|medium-sized
CASSQDSQDSLSGNTIYF
TGCGCCAGCAGCCAAGATTCCCAGGACAGCCTTTCTGGAAACACCATATATTTT
>TRBV5-4|TRBJ2-3|TRBD2|.
CASSPGASGRKDTQYF
TGTGCCAGCAGCCCAGGGGCTAGCGGGAGAAAAGATACGCAGTATTTT
>TRBV12-2|TRBJ1-2|.|.
CASRSHRTGGAPRDGYTF
TGTGCAAGTCGCTCCCATAGGACAGGGGGAGCCCCCCGGGATGGCTACACCTTC
>TRBV5-4|TRBJ2-3|TRBD2|.
CASSLVGLAETDTQYF
TGTGCCAGCAGCTTGGTAGGACTAGCGGAGACAGATACGCAGTATTTT